This record looks at one T cell receptor (beta chain) sequence and its context. Antigen unknown. These data come from a study of STAT3 mutations in large granular lymphocyte leukemia. Background on the study: 40% of treated T-LGLL patients showed hematologic response to immunosuppression. Study-level points and caveats: In several patients, dominant TCR clone burden exceeded STAT3 mutant burden. All newly emerging clones after therapy were STAT3 wild type. In T-cell large granular lymphocyte leukemia, about half of patients showed multiple immunodominant subclonotypes.

The CDR3 extends over 13 amino acids. Between the trimmed V and J ends, which lost 11 bases and 4 bases, there was a span of 15 bases. In germline, CDR1 is SGHVS, CDR2 FQNEAQ. Clones were sequenced by immunoSEQ multiplex PCR, and TCRdb holds only the in-frame ones, with some missing. The table records 10,000 to 15,000 clones, about 90% of them present only once. V gene TRBV7-8 combines with J gene TRBJ1-3, with D possibly being TRBD1 (5 bases). Input material: PBMCs. The TCR was taken from a human donor with T large granular lymphocyte leukemia. Some clones in this sample may be carry-over from other donors' samples. CDR3 DNA: TGTGCCTCCAAGGCCAGGGCGGGAAACACCATATATTTT. This gives the protein CASKARAGNTIYF.